The next 2 T cell receptor beta chains were all read from a single sample in a study of neurological immune-mediated disorders. In TCRdb, the 5' RACE reads were re-called with MiXCR into one record per CDR3 protein. The profile shows 55,000 to 65,000 distinct CDR3 sequences, 3.5% to 4.5% of them singletons. The sample was PBMCs. These TCRs come from a woman aged 45-60 years with multiple sclerosis.

The chain joins TRBV6-5 to TRBJ1-1, with a weak D call TRBD1 (6 bases). Germline V gene lookup returns CDR1 MNHEY and CDR2 SVGAGI. Trimming took 4 bases from V and 5 from J, leaving 14 bases between them. The CDR3 has 14 amino acids. The CDR3 nucleotides are TGTGCCAGCAGTTCCGCGGGGGCAGGTACTGAAGCTTTCTTT. It codes for CASSSAGAGTEAFF.

The chain uses TRBV2 and TRBJ2-7; the D call may be TRBD1 or TRBD2 (6 bases each). The length of the CDR3 is 13 residues. From germline, CDR1 is SNHLY and CDR2 FYNNEI. Trimming took off 4 bases at V and 5 bases at J, with 12 bases between the two ends. The CDR3, as DNA: TGTGCCAGCAGTGGGGTGGGGGGCCACGAGCAGTACTTC. Translation gives CASSGVGGHEQYF.